This T cell receptor (beta chain) was captured by sequencing in a study of cytomegalovirus exposure and HLA in healthy donors. This CDR3 has 14 residues. Germline-derived CDR1 and CDR2 are SGDLS and YYNGEE. The junction had 2 bases not matched to a gene; V was cut back by 3 bases and J by 3 bases. As concerns this clone: As yet, its antigen is unknown.

Study results and limitations: Analyses of presence/absence relied on an assumption of roughly uniform sequencing depth across donors. Looking again later, the authors saw that most CMV-associated TCR beta chains seemed HLA-restricted. V- and J-gene trimming of TCR beta was linked (in a later analysis) to a missense DCLRE1C variant.

The PCR had 60 Vbeta and 13 Jbeta primers. TCRdb keeps only in-frame clones here, not all; method: immunoSEQ multiplex PCR. The sample records fewer than 250,000 clones, approximately 86% being singletons. Sequencing was carried out using PBMCs. The sequence derives from a woman aged 18 to 35 in good health and CMV-seronegative. The chain employs TRBV9 and TRBJ1-1; 10 nucleotides agree with TRBD1. CDR3 loop: CASSGGTGDTEAFF. CDR3 bases: TGTGCCAGCAGCGGGGGGACAGGGGACACTGAAGCTTTCTTT.